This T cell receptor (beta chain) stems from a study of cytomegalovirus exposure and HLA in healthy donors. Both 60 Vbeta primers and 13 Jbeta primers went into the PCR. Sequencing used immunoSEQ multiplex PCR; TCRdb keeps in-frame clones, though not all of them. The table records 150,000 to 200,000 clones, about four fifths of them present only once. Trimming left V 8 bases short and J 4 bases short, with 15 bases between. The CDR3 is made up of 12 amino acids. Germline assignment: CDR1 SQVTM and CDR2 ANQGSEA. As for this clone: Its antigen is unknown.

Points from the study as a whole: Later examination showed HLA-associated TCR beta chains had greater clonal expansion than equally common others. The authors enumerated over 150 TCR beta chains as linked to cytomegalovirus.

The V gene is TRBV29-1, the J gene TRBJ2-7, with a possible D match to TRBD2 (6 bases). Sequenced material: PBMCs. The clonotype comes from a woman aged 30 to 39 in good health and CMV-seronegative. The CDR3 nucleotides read TGCAGCACCTGGGTGGGGGGTTACGAGCAGTACTTC. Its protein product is CSTWVGGYEQYF.